This T cell receptor (beta chain) was obtained from a study of CD8 T cells in ankylosing spondylitis. Overall study results and limits: Reportedly, matched ankylosing spondylitis synovial fluid was significantly enriched for disease-linked clones. In reactive arthritis synovial fluid and blood, some motif variants had been reported before.

For this clonotype: Its antigen is still unknown.

TCRdb independently ran MiXCR on the 5' RACE reads; one entry per CDR3 protein. The repertoire holds approximately 220,000 distinct CDR3 sequences, with 20% to 30% as singletons. Sequencing was performed on blood, either unsorted or a sorted T cell fraction (not recorded which). The receptor comes from a male donor with ankylosing spondylitis or in good health (not recorded which).

CDR3 coding DNA: TGCAGCGTTGAACCCAGACTAGCGGGAGTCTTAAATGAGCAGTTCTTC. Encoded protein: CSVEPRLAGVLNEQFF. The chain carries TRBV29-1 and TRBJ2-1, with TRBD2 identical over 12 bases. V dropped 2 bases and J dropped 7; count of bases not matched to a gene: 9. CDR1 and CDR2 from the germline V gene are SQVTM and ANQGSEA. CDR3 size: 16 residues.